The 23 T cell receptor beta chains reported below all come from one sample, sequenced in a study of T cell responses to AZD1222 COVID-19 vaccine. Only in-frame clones appear in the TCRdb table, and some are missing; sequencing was by immunoSEQ multiplex PCR. The sample features some 150,000 clones, with about 2.2% in its top ten. Sequenced input: peripheral blood. The receptors here all came from an adult in good health.

The chain uses TRBV5-1 and TRBJ2-7; 9 bases are a match to TRBD1. The CDR3 loop spans 13 amino acids. CDR1 is SGHRS, CDR2 YFSETQ, per germline. J was trimmed by 3 bases and V by 5 bases; bases with no gene match: 3. The CDR3 sequence: CASRGTGFYEQYF. The CDR3 DNA sequence: TGCGCCAGCAGGGGGACAGGGTTCTACGAGCAGTACTTC.

The gene calls are TRBV6-5 and TRBJ1-6, with D tentatively TRBD1 (5 bases). The germline CDR1 and CDR2 sequences are MNHEY and SVGAGI. This CDR3 contains 15 residues. The V end lost 7 bases, the J end lost 10 bases, and 20 bases lay between the germline ends. Here the CDR3 reads CASKQSFQGESPLHF. Written as DNA, the CDR3 is TGTGCCAGCAAACAAAGTTTTCAGGGAGAATCACCCCTCCACTTT.

The J gene is TRBJ2-5, the V gene TRBV4-3; 7 bases are a match to TRBD2. Losses at the gene ends were 3 bases for V and 4 bases for J; bases not matched to a gene: 8. Germline-derived CDR1 and CDR2 are LGHNA and YSLEER. This CDR3 spans 15 amino acids. CDR3 nucleotides: TGCGCCAGCAGCCAGGGTGGGGGGGTAGGAGAGACCCAGTACTTC. Protein product: CASSQGGGVGETQYF.

The chain carries TRBV7-9 and TRBJ1-1, with D possibly TRBD1 on 6 matching bases. V shed 4 bases and J shed 1 base, with 10 bases lying between them. Germline loops: CDR1 SEHNR, CDR2 FQNEAQ (reference sequence). The CDR3 consists of 14 residues. The CDR3 coding sequence is TGTGCCAGCAGCTCCATGGGACAGAACACTGAAGCTTTCTTT. Its protein is CASSSMGQNTEAFF.

V gene TRBV6-5 combines with J gene TRBJ1-1, with D perhaps TRBD1 (6 bases). The ends were cut back, 3 bases at V and 4 bases at J, with 18 bases in the middle. Germline V gene data show CDR1 as MNHEY and CDR2 as SVGAGI. The CDR3 length is 16 residues. CDR3 loop: CASSYNRWARGTEAFF. For the CDR3, the DNA is TGTGCCAGCAGTTATAATAGGTGGGCCAGGGGCACTGAAGCTTTCTTT.

This sequence joins TRBV14 and TRBJ1-6; TRBD1 matches 9 bases. The CDR3 runs 16 residues. CDR1 and CDR2 from the germline V gene are SGHDN and FVKESK. With 5 bases clipped from V and 7 bases from J, the junction kept 9 bases outside the gene matches. This CDR3 is CASSNKTTGGNSPLHF. The CDR3 DNA sequence: TGTGCCAGCAGCAATAAAACGACAGGGGGGAATTCACCCCTCCACTTT.

The chain carries TRBV2 and TRBJ2-5, with a tentative D call TRBD1 (6 bases). The CDR3 totals 12 residues. From germline, CDR1 is SNHLY and CDR2 FYNNEI. With 10 bases removed from V and 9 bases from J, the gap between germline ends came to 18 bases. The CDR3 DNA reads as TGTGCCACGACCGGGACAAGAGGATCCCAGTACTTC. Protein sequence: CATTGTRGSQYF.

The genes are TRBV3-1 (or the pseudogene TRBV3-2) and TRBJ1-2, with 9 bases lining up with TRBD1. Trimming took 4 bases from V and 3 from J; bases not matched to a gene: 6. Germline lookup yields CDR1 LGHDT and CDR2 YNNKEL (reference sequence). The CDR3 loop spans 15 amino acids. CDR3 sequence: CASSLRQGDDYGYTF. The CDR3 nucleotides are TGTGCCAGCAGCCTTCGACAGGGGGATGACTATGGCTACACCTTC.

J is TRBJ2-1 and V is TRBV7-6; TRBD2 matches at 9 bases. Germline assignment: CDR1 SGHVS and CDR2 FNYEAQ. The CDR3 length is 16 residues. V was pared by 0 bases and J by 3 bases, with 3 bases of the junction left unmatched. The CDR3 reads CASSLASGGIYNEQFF. CDR3 in DNA: TGTGCCAGCAGCTTAGCCAGCGGGGGGATCTACAATGAGCAGTTCTTC.

The chain uses TRBV14 and TRBJ1-3, with D unclear. Germline assignment: CDR1 SGHDN and CDR2 FVKESK. The CDR3 has 17 residues. Trimming pared 4 bases from V and 0 bases from J, leaving 16 bases between. As DNA, the CDR3 is TGTGCCAGCAGCCCGCATCCCAGAGAGGACTCTGGAAACACCATATATTTT. Protein: CASSPHPREDSGNTIYF.

This chain connects TRBV19 to TRBJ1-5; no clear D. V was clipped by 5 bases and J by 2 bases, with 4 bases between them. The germline V gene has CDR1 LNHDA and CDR2 SQIVND (reference sequence). CDR3 length: 12 amino acids. This CDR3 reads CASSQRNQPQHF. The CDR3 bases are TGTGCCAGTAGTCAGCGCAATCAGCCCCAGCATTTT.

The chain combines TRBV7-8 with TRBJ2-5, with D maybe TRBD1 (6 bases). The germline V gene encodes CDR1 SGHVS and CDR2 FQNEAQ. Between the trimmed V and J ends, which lost 5 bases and 0 bases, there was a span of 13 bases. The length of the CDR3 is 15 residues. CDR3 DNA: TGTGCCAGCAGCCCACCCGACAGGCACCAAGAGACCCAGTACTTC. Translation gives CASSPPDRHQETQYF.

The V and J genes are TRBV6-5 and TRBJ1-5, with D maybe TRBD1 (5 bases). The length of the CDR3 is 13 residues. Germline-derived CDR1 and CDR2 are MNHEY and SVGAGI. V was cut by 6 bases and J by 4 bases, with 10 bases left in between. CDR3 protein: CASSDRTNQPQHF. The CDR3 DNA follows: TGTGCCAGCAGCGACAGAACAAATCAGCCCCAGCATTTT.

The chain carries TRBV18 and TRBJ2-2, with TRBD2 matching 9 bases. The V gene end was trimmed by 6 bases and the J gene end by 4 bases; junction bases not matched to a gene: 9. CDR3 length equals 16 residues. Germline values: CDR1 KGHSH, CDR2 LQKENI. The CDR3 bases are TGTGCCAGCTCCCCTAGAAGCGGGGGGTCCACCGGGGAGCTGTTTTTT. Translated: CASSPRSGGSTGELFF.

The chain recombines TRBV12-3 or TRBV12-4 with TRBJ1-1; no clear D. The V and J ends lost 3 bases and 1 base respectively, with 6 bases between them. CDR3 length: 13 amino acids. The CDR3 DNA reads TGTGCCAGCAGTTTTCTCAGGAACACTGAAGCTTTCTTT. The encoded protein is CASSFLRNTEAFF.

V and J are TRBV19 and TRBJ1-1; D is perhaps TRBD1 (5 bases). The CDR3 totals 12 residues. Germline V gives CDR1 LNHDA, CDR2 SQIVND (reference sequence). V was cut by 6 bases and J by 7 bases, with 12 bases left in between. The CDR3 region is CASSSGGVEAFF. CDR3 DNA sequence: TGTGCCAGTAGCTCCGGGGGGGTTGAAGCTTTCTTT.

V and J are TRBV18 and TRBJ1-1; 8 bases are a match to TRBD1. This CDR3 is built from 15 residues. CDR1 and CDR2 (germline): KGHSH, LQKENI. V was clipped by 3 bases and J by 2 bases; unmatched bases: 5. The CDR3 reads CASSPTTGANTEAFF. The CDR3 DNA is TGTGCCAGCTCACCCACGACAGGGGCAAACACTGAAGCTTTCTTT.

The V call is TRBV2, the J call TRBJ2-4; D uncertain. Germline lookup yields CDR1 SNHLY and CDR2 FYNNEI. The CDR3 is made up of 10 amino acids. The V end lost 8 bases, the J end lost 7 bases, and 6 bases lay between the germline ends. This CDR3 reads CASSRNIQYF. DNA of the CDR3: TGTGCCAGCTCCCGGAACATTCAGTACTTC.

The chain joins TRBV28 to TRBJ2-7; D is unclear. Trimming removed 6 bases at V and 2 bases at J, with 14 bases between. The CDR3 runs 14 residues. CDR1 is MDHEN and CDR2 is SYDVKM in the germline V gene. The CDR3 loop is CASSRYQGAYEQYF. CDR3 nucleotides: TGTGCCAGCAGCCGCTATCAAGGCGCCTACGAGCAGTACTTC.

The chain employs TRBV4-1 and TRBJ2-7; no clear D. Per the germline V gene, CDR1 is MGHRA and CDR2 is YSYEKL. The CDR3 runs to 15 residues. V lost 2 bases, J lost 2 bases, and 13 bases lay in between. CDR3: CASSQTPGGPYEQYF. CDR3 nucleotide sequence: TGCGCCAGCAGCCAAACCCCTGGTGGGCCCTACGAGCAGTACTTC.

In DNA, the CDR3 is TGCAGCGTTGAAGACGGGACAGGGGATCAGCCCCAGCATTTT. Translation gives CSVEDGTGDQPQHF. The chain combines TRBV29-1 with TRBJ1-5; 10 bases map to TRBD1. The J segment lost 5 bases and the V segment lost 0 bases, leaving 1 base of the junction unmatched. The CDR3 covers 14 residues. From germline, CDR1 is SQVTM and CDR2 ANQGSEA.

The rearrangement links TRBV5-5 to TRBJ1-4; no definite D call. The germline gives CDR1 SGHKS, CDR2 YYEKEE (reference sequence). CDR3 size: 13 residues. V was cut by 0 bases and J by 7 bases, with 7 bases left in between. The CDR3 sequence is CASSLGQIEKLFF. For the CDR3, the DNA is TGTGCCAGCAGCTTGGGCCAGATTGAAAAACTGTTTTTT.

This chain uses TRBV3-1 (or the pseudogene TRBV3-2) with TRBJ2-1, with D hard to call. CDR3 size: 15 residues. V was pared by 4 bases and J by 4 bases, with 14 bases between. Germline V gives CDR1 LGHDT, CDR2 YNNKEL (reference sequence). The CDR3 protein is CASSRNVRVYNEQFF. The DNA of the CDR3 is TGTGCCAGCAGCCGCAACGTAAGGGTTTACAATGAGCAGTTCTTC.